This T cell receptor beta chain was found in a study of blood T cell repertoires in COVID-19. CDR1 LNHDA and CDR2 SQIVND come from the germline V gene (reference sequence). V was pared by 3 bases and J by 5 bases, with 11 bases between. This CDR3 is built from 13 residues. Using immunoSEQ multiplex PCR, the repertoire was profiled, and TCRdb retains in-frame clones only, with some absent. Altogether 200,000 to 300,000 clones are present, roughly 90% being singletons, with the ten largest covering under 2%. The receptor comes from a man aged 30 to 45 with active or convalescent COVID-19. This chain connects TRBV19 to TRBJ2-7, with D hard to call. Sequenced input: peripheral blood. The CDR3 bases are TGTGCCAGTAGTATCATCACATCCAACGAGCAGTACTTC. As protein: CASSIITSNEQYF.